This T cell receptor beta chain emerged from a study of T cells in Graves' hyperthyroidism and ophthalmopathy. The authors deemed Graves' hyperthyroidism stable absent ophthalmopathy progression within 18 months. This clonotype was observed a handful of times. Its antigen is not identified. The study's findings and limits: Through a model of 13 V-J features, ophthalmopathy was separated from stable hyperthyroidism. Most thyroid clonotypes expanded above 0.001 appeared in blood too.

Between the trimmed V and J ends, which lost 3 bases and 5 bases, there was a span of 15 bases. CDR3 length: 15 amino acids. Germline V gene data show CDR1 as MGHDK and CDR2 as SYGVNS. Amplification of TCR beta CDR3 regions was performed using RNA transcripts as template. The HTBI primer set was used in a first-round RT-PCR of the TCR CDR3. One entry per CDR3 protein results from TCRdb running MiXCR on the multiplex PCR reads. The sample consists of nearly 750,000 distinct CDR3 sequences, 35% of them appearing once. Sequenced: blood. The chain combines TRBV25-1 with TRBJ2-3; possible D gene TRBD1, 5 bases. This TCR was recovered from a woman aged 40 to 50 with Graves' hyperthyroidism. CDR3 in amino acids: CASSEPKGYLDTQYF. In DNA, the CDR3 is TGTGCCAGCAGTGAGCCCAAGGGGTATCTAGATACGCAGTATTTT.